This T cell receptor (beta chain) was profiled in a study of type 1 and type 2 diabetes patients. About the study: From PBMCs, CD4+ and CD8+ T cells were isolated by magnetic microbeads.

The CDR3 is made up of 15 amino acids. Germline assignment: CDR1 LNHNV and CDR2 YYDKDF (reference sequence). To note about this clonotype: Its specificity is not known. The junction does not match germline at one end; this may be a read error.

Genomic DNA was the PCR template. The TCR beta CDR3 region was amplified using 30 forward and 13 reverse primers. TCRdb analysed the multiplex PCR reads with MiXCR anew, one entry per CDR3 protein. The sample lists approximately 260,000 distinct CDR3 sequences; approximately 45% were seen once. General study results and limits: Some HECs seen only in T1D might also appear in more T2D or control samples. Type 2 diabetes and control V and J usage correlated highly, around 0.97.

The sequence was collected from a young man with type 2 diabetes. The chain uses TRBV15 and TRBJ1-3; 9 bases fit TRBD1. Material for sequencing was peripheral blood mononuclear cells (PBMCs). The CDR3 DNA reads TGTGCCACCAGCAGGGACAGGGGAACTGGAGACACCATATATTTT. Amino acid sequence: CATSRDRGTGDTIYF.